This entry lists 8 T cell receptor beta chains sequenced from one sample in a study of OX40 agonist ivuxolimab in advanced cancers. Library preparation was by the immunoSEQ multiplex PCR assay. As stored in TCRdb, this immuneACCESS dataset retains in-frame rearrangements with V and J assigned. A fraction of the clones does not appear; measured against another copy, unresolved V genes explain less than half of the discrepancy, and the remainder lacks a known reason. This sample gives 58,000 or so clones in total; 65% to 90% of them show up just once. Approximately 0.75% of the sample comes from the top ten. The source material was CD4+ or CD8+ T cells sorted from blood, sampled in a trial of the OX40 agonist ivuxolimab. These receptors all stem from an adult with an advanced solid tumor such as melanoma, head and neck, liver or kidney cancer.

This rearrangement joins TRBV9 to TRBJ2-5, with D maybe TRBD2 (6 bases). With 0 bases removed from V and 4 bases from J, the gap between germline ends came to 13 bases. Germline assignment: CDR1 SGDLS and CDR2 YYNGEE. The CDR3 runs to 15 residues. CDR3 loop: CASSVAGRGRETQYF. CDR3 nucleotides: TGTGCCAGCAGCGTAGCCGGTCGGGGGAGAGAGACCCAGTACTTC.

The chain uses TRBV5-8 and TRBJ2-5; TRBD2 aligns across 8 bases. The CDR3 has 14 residues. Germline values: CDR1 SGHTS, CDR2 YDEGEE. V gave up 4 bases and J gave up 5 bases; unmatched junction bases: 7. The CDR3: CASSVNTGGETQYF. The CDR3 bases are TGTGCCAGCAGCGTAAATACGGGAGGGGAGACCCAGTACTTC.

The chain combines TRBV13 with TRBJ2-3, with 14 bases lining up with TRBD2. The CDR3 runs to 16 residues. Germline V gives CDR1 PRHDT, CDR2 FYEKMQ (reference sequence). The V segment lost 5 bases and the J segment 7 bases; nucleotides outside the gene matches: 8. Here the CDR3 reads CASSAHGTSGGYTQYF. CDR3 in DNA: TGTGCCAGCAGCGCCCACGGGACTAGCGGGGGTTATACGCAGTATTTT.

The V gene is TRBV10-1, the J gene TRBJ2-5; no firm D call. Germline V gene sequence: CDR1 WNHNN, CDR2 SYGVQD (reference sequence). Trimming cost V 3 bases and J 1 base, with 6 bases left between them. CDR3 length equals 13 residues. CDR3 bases: TGCGCCAGCAGTGACGGCAGCCAAGAGACCCAGTACTTC. This encodes CASSDGSQETQYF.

V and J are TRBV4-2 and TRBJ2-3, with TRBD2 matching 7 bases. Per germline, CDR1 LGHNA and CDR2 YNFKEQ. The CDR3 contains 15 residues. J gave up 0 bases and V 8 bases, and 8 bases lay outside the gene matches. The CDR3 coding sequence is TGTGCCAGCTCCGGAGGAGCGGGGAGCACAGATACGCAGTATTTT. Translating it yields CASSGGAGSTDTQYF.

This rearrangement joins TRBV18 to TRBJ1-4; D unclear. This CDR3 is built from 16 residues. CDR1 KGHSH and CDR2 LQKENI come from the germline V gene. V was trimmed by 0 bases and J by 7 bases, leaving 15 bases between them. The CDR3 DNA sequence: TGTGCCAGCTCACCACCGAACAGTTTAGAGGGTGAAAAACTGTTTTTT. It encodes CASSPPNSLEGEKLFF.

The chain recombines TRBV4-1 with TRBJ2-7, with TRBD2 matching over 10 bases. Germline CDR1 MGHRA, CDR2 YSYEKL. This CDR3 has 15 amino acids. After removal of 4 bases from V and 5 bases from J, the junction contained 8 bases not matched to a gene. Here the CDR3 DNA reads TGCGCCAGCAGCCGCCTAGCGGGAGTAGTCGACGAGCAGTACTTC. This gives the protein CASSRLAGVVDEQYF.

J is TRBJ1-1 and V is TRBV6-5; D gene ambiguous. The V end lost 6 bases, the J end lost 0 bases, and 8 bases lay between the germline ends. From germline, CDR1 is MNHEY and CDR2 SVGAGI. The CDR3 has 13 amino acids. As DNA, the CDR3 is TGTGCCAGCAGCCGCTCCGTGAACACTGAAGCTTTCTTT. It encodes CASSRSVNTEAFF.